The T cell receptor (beta chain) described here comes from a study of Tregs in tolerant kidney transplant recipients. Findings and limits, study-wide: Changing PCR primers prevented nucleotide comparison between some patients' samples. In tolerant patients, donor-specific Tregs outgrew total Tregs, suggesting antigen-driven expansion. This study did not directly address biological reproducibility.

With 0 bases clipped from V and 4 bases from J, the junction kept 9 bases outside the gene matches. Germline loops: CDR1 SGHRS, CDR2 YFSETQ. The CDR3 covers 16 residues. To note about this clone: Its specificity is not known.

TCRdb's table, derived via immunoSEQ multiplex PCR, lists solely in-frame clones and lacks some. The sample shows about 69,000 clones, about 88% of them seen only once. This specimen was CD4+ T cells from blood, taken before the transplant. The TCR sequence derives from a human donor who received a combined kidney and bone marrow transplant. The chain links TRBV5-1 to TRBJ2-7; TRBD1 matches at 8 bases. The CDR3 region has the DNA TGCGCCAGCAGCTTGGTAGGGGGAGACAGGGGATACGAGCAGTACTTC. The encoded protein is CASSLVGGDRGYEQYF.